This T cell receptor beta chain came from a study of blood T cells in healthy people across ages. About the research overall: When template switching was applied, about one barcoded beta molecule was captured per two T cells.

It was with a sample-barcoded 5' primer and a J-beta primer mix that a second PCR of about 6 to 12 cycles was run. TCRdb called the 5' RACE reads again in MiXCR, with one record for every CDR3 protein. The sample has about 1.8 million distinct CDR3 sequences; 49% are singletons. The junction had 9 bases not matched to a gene; V was cut back by 4 bases and J by 1 base. CDR3 size: 17 residues. Germline CDR1 and CDR2: MNHEY and SVGEGT. There are a few counts of this clonotype. Every donor contributed about 10 milliliters of peripheral blood by blood draw. This chain links TRBV6-2 or TRBV6-3 with TRBJ2-5, with 10 bases that match TRBD1. Sequenced material: blood. This receptor was identified in a woman aged 35 to 49 in good health. The DNA for the CDR3 is TGTGCCAGCAGTTTCGTAAAGGGACAGGGGACCCAAGAGACCCAGTACTTC. This translates into CASSFVKGQGTQETQYF.